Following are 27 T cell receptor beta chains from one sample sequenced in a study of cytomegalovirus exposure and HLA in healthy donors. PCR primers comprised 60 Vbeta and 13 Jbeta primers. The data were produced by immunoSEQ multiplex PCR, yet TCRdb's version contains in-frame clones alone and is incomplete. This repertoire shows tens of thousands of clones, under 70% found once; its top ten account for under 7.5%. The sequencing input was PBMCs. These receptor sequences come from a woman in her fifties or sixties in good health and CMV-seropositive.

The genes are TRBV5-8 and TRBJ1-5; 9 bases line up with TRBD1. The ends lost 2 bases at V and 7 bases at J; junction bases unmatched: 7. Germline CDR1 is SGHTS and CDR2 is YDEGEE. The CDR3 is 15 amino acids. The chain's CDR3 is CASSLTGGVVQPQHF. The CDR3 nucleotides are TGTGCCAGCAGCTTAACAGGGGGCGTTGTGCAGCCCCAGCATTTT.

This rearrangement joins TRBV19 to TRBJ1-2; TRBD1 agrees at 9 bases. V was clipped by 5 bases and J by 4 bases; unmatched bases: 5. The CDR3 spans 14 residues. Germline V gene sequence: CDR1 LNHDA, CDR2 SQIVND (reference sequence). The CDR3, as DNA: TGTGCCAGTAGTGTAACAGGGGGCAGCTATGGCTACACCTTC. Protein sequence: CASSVTGGSYGYTF.

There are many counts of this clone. The CDR3 protein is CASAGPYNSPLHF. In DNA form, the CDR3 reads TGTGCCAGCGCGGGGCCCTATAATTCACCCCTCCACTTT. This chain joins TRBV19 and TRBJ1-6, with D tentatively TRBD1 (5 bases). The CDR3 runs to 13 residues. The germline V gene encodes CDR1 LNHDA and CDR2 SQIVND (reference sequence). Trimming took off 9 bases at V and 2 bases at J, with 8 bases between the two ends. Full variable domain (missing parts from reference TRBV19 and TRBJ1-6): DGGITQSPKYLFRKEGQNVTLSCEQNLNHDAMYWYRQDPGQGLRLIYYSQIVNDFQKGDIAEGYSVSREKKESFPLTVTSAQKNPTAFYLCASAGPYNSPLHFGNGTRLTVT.

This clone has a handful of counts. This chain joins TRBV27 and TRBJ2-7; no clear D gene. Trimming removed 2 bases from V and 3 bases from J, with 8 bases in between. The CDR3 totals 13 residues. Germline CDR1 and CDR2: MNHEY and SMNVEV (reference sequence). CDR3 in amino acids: CASSLNPNYEQYV. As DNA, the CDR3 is TGTGCCAGCAGTTTAAACCCGAACTACGAGCAGTACGTC.

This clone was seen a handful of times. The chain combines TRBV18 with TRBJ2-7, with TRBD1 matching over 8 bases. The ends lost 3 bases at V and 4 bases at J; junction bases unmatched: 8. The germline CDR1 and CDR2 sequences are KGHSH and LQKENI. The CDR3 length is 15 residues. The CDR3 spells CASSPGGQGTYEQYF. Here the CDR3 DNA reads TGTGCCAGCTCACCCGGAGGACAGGGCACTTACGAGCAGTACTTC.

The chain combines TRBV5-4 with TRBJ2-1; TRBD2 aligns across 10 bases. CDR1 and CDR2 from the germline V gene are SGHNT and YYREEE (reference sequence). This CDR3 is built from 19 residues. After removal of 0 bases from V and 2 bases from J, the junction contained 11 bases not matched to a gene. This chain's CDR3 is CASSLVALVAGGPYNEQFF. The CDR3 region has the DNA TGTGCCAGCAGCTTGGTTGCCTTAGTAGCGGGGGGACCCTACAATGAGCAGTTCTTC.

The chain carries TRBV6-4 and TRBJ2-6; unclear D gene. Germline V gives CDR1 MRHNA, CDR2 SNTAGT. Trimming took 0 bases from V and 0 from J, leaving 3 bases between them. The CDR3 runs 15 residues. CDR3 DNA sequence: TGTGCCAGCAGTGACTCGAGCTCTGGGGCCAACGTCCTGACTTTC. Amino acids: CASSDSSSGANVLTF.

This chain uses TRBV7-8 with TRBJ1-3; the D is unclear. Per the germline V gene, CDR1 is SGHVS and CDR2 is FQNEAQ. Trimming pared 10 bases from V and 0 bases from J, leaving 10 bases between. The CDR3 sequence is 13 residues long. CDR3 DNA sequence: TGTGCCACAAGCGCAAGCTCTGGAAACACCATATATTTT. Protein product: CATSASSGNTIYF. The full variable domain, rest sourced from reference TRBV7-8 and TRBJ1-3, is GAGVSQSPRYKVAKRGQDVALRCDPISGHVSLFWYQQALGQGPEFLTYFQNEAQLDKSGLPSDRFFAERPEGSVSTLKIQRTQQEDSAVYLCATSASSGNTIYFGEGSWLTVV.

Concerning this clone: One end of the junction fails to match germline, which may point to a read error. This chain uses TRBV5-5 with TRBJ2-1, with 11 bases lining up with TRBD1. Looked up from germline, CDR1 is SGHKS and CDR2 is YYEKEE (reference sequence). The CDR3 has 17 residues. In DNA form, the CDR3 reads TGTGCCAGCAACTTGGGACAGGGGGACGCCTCCTACAATGAGCAGTTCTTC. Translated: CASNLGQGDASYNEQFF.

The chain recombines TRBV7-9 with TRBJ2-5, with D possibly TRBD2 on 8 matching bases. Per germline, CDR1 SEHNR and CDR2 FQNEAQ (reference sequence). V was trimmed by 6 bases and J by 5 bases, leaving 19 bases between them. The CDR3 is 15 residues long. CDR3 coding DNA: TGTGCCAGCAGAAGAGCGGGGGCAGGGGGGGAGACCCAGTACTTC. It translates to CASRRAGAGGETQYF.

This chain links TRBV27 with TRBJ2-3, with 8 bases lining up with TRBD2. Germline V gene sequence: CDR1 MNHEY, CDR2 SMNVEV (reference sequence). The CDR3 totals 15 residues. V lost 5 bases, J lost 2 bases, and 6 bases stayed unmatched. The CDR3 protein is CASSPPAGVTDTQYF. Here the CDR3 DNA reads TGTGCCAGCAGTCCCCCAGCGGGAGTCACAGATACGCAGTATTTT.

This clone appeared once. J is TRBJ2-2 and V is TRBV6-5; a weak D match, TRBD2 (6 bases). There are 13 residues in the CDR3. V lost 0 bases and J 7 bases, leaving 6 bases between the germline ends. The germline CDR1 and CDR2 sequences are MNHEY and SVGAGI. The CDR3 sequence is CASSYSGGGELFF. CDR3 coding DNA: TGTGCCAGCAGTTACTCCGGGGGCGGGGAGCTGTTTTTT.

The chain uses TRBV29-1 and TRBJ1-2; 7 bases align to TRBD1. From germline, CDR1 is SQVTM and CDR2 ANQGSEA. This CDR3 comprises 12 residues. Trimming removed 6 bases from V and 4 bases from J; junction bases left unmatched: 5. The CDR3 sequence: CSVGQTTYGYTF. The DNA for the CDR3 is TGCAGCGTGGGACAGACAACCTATGGCTACACCTTC.

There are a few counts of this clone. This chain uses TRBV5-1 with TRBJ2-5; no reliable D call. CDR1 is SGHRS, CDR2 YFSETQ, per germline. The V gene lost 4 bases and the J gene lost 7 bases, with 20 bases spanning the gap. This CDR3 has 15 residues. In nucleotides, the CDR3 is TGCGCCAGCAGCCCCGTACCCTCACAACCACGGACCCAGTACTTC. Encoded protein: CASSPVPSQPRTQYF. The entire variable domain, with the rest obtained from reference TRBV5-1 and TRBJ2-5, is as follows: KAGVTQTPRYLIKTRGQQVTLSCSPISGHRSVSWYQQTPGQGLQFLFEYFSETQRNKGNFPGRFSGRQFSNSRSEMNVSTLELGDSALYLCASSPVPSQPRTQYFGPGTRLLVL.

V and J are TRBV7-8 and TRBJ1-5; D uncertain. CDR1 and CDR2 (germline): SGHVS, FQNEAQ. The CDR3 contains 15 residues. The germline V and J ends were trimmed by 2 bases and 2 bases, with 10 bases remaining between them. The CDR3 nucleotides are TGTGCCAGCAGCTTATTCAGATCTGGCAATCAGCCCCAGCATTTT. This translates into CASSLFRSGNQPQHF.

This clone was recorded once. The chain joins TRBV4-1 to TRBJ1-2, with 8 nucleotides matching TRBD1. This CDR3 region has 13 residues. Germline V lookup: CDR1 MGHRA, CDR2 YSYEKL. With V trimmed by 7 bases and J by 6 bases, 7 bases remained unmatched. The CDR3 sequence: CASNDRGRNGYTF. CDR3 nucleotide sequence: TGCGCCAGCAACGACAGGGGACGCAATGGCTACACCTTC.

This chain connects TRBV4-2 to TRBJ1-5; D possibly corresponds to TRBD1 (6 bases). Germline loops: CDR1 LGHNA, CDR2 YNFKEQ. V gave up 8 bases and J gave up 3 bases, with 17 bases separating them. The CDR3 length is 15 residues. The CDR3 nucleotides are TGTGCCAGCGCACAAGGGGGGAGGGCCAATCAGCCCCAGCATTTT. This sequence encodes CASAQGGRANQPQHF.

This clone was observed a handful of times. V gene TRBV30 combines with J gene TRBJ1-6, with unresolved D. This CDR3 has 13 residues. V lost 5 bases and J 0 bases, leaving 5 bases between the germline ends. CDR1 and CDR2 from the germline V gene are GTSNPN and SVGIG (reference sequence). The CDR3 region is CAWASSYNSPLHF. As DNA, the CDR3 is TGTGCCTGGGCGAGCTCCTATAATTCACCCCTCCACTTT.

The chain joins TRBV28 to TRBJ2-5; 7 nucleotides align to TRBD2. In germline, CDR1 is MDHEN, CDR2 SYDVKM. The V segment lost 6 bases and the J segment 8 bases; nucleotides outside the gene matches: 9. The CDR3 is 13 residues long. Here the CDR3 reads CASSVGTKGTQYF. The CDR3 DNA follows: TGTGCCAGCAGCGTCGGGACTAAAGGAACCCAGTACTTC.

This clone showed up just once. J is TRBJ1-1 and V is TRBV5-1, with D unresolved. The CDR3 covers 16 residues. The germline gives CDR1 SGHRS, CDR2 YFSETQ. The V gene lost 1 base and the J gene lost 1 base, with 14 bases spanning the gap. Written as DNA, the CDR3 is TGCGCCAGCAGCTTGAGGTTTCCCACGGGGAACACTGAAGCTTTCTTT. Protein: CASSLRFPTGNTEAFF.

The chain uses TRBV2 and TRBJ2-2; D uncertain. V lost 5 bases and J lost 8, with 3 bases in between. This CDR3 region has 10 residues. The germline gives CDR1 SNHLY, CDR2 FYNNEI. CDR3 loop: CASSQGELFF. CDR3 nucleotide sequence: TGTGCCAGCAGTCAGGGGGAGCTGTTTTTT.

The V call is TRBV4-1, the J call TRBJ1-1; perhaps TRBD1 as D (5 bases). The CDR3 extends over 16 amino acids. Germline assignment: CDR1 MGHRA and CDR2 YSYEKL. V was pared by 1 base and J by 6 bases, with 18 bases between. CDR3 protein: CASSQARDGGEAEAFF. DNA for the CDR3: TGCGCCAGCAGCCAAGCCCGGGACGGGGGAGAAGCTGAAGCTTTCTTT.

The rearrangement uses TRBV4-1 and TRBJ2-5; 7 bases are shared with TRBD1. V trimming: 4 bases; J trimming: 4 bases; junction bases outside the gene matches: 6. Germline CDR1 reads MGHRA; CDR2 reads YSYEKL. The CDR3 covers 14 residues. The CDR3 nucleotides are TGCGCCAGCAGCCGCCCGAACAGGGGAGAGACCCAGTACTTC. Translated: CASSRPNRGETQYF.

This CDR3 is CASSHRRGSETQYF. The CDR3 nucleotides read TGTGCCAGCAGCCACAGAAGGGGGTCAGAGACCCAGTACTTC. The chain recombines TRBV11-3 with TRBJ2-5; TRBD1 is a possible D gene (6 bases). This CDR3 region has 14 residues. The V gene's germline CDR1 is SGHNT and CDR2 YENEEA. Trimming left V 5 bases short and J 4 bases short, with 14 bases between.

The CDR3 DNA reads as TGCGCCAGCAGCCAAGCATATAGGGGTAGGTCTGAAGCTTTCTTT. Translating it yields CASSQAYRGRSEAFF. The chain has TRBV4-1 and TRBJ1-1, with a possible D match to TRBD1 (5 bases). The CDR3 totals 15 residues. CDR1 is MGHRA and CDR2 is YSYEKL in the germline V gene. V was trimmed by 1 base and J by 6 bases, leaving 15 bases between them.

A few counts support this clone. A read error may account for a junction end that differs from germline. CDR3 nucleotide sequence: TGTTCCAGCAGCTTCCCGGGAAGAGAAGCTTTCTTT. It is translated as CSSSFPGREAFF. This chain connects TRBV7-9 to TRBJ1-1, with no clear D. Germline CDR1 is SEHNR and CDR2 is FQNEAQ (reference sequence). CDR3 size: 12 residues.

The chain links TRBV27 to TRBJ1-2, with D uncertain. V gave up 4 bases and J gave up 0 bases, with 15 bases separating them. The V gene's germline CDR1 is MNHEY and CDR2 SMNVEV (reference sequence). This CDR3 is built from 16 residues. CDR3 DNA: TGTGCCAGCAGTTCCCACGCGACGGGAGCTAACTATGGCTACACCTTC. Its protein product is CASSSHATGANYGYTF.